These T cell receptor beta chains were read from a single sample in a study of shared clonotypes between healthy human individuals. Sequenced by immunoSEQ multiplex PCR; TCRdb stores in-frame clones only, minus some. The sample lists approximately 1.1 million clones; about 80% were seen once. The sequenced sample consisted of memory CD4+ T cells from PBMCs. Receptors were obtained from a man aged 18 to 30 in good health. Some clones in this sample may be carry-over from other donors' samples. Both conserved end residues are part of each CDR3. A row's size may be missing; if present it is once, few, many or a size class.

CDR3aa	v_gene	j_gene	abundance
CASSIDGHEQYF	TRBV19	TRBJ2-7	.
CASSLGGLWTEAFF	TRBV28	TRBJ1-1	.
CASSASPGGHQNYGYTF	TRBV9	TRBJ1-2	once
CASSSLAGGQSYEQYF	TRBV11-2	TRBJ2-7	.
CASTRVRASGSNEQFF	TRBV28	TRBJ2-1	.
CASREGDSLYEQYF	TRBV28	TRBJ2-7	.
CASSLSVLSSGANVLTF	TRBV5-1	TRBJ2-6	.
CASSLGPREQYF	TRBV28	TRBJ2-7	.
CSVGTVGGEQFF	TRBV29-1	TRBJ2-1	.
CASSRDRGPQETQYF	TRBV7-9	TRBJ2-5	.
CASSSRDYLELFF	TRBV5-8	TRBJ2-2	.
CASSPGAGVPEAFF	TRBV5-1	TRBJ1-1	.
CASSSPQVNTEAFF	TRBV28	TRBJ1-1	few
CASSQDFHTEAFF	TRBV14	TRBJ1-1	.
CASSLRGHPGEQFF	TRBV28	TRBJ2-1	.
CSVEGALEQYF	TRBV29-1	TRBJ2-7	.
CASSEQETQYF	TRBV2	TRBJ2-5	.
CASSVGYEKLFF	TRBV28	TRBJ1-4	.
CASSLAWGTSGSPDTQYF	TRBV5-1	TRBJ2-3	.
CAWSSAGGYTF	TRBV30	TRBJ1-2	.
CAINGQGYNEQFF	TRBV10-3	TRBJ2-1	.
CASSLQGPFYEQYF	TRBV6-1	TRBJ2-7	.
CASSSHSPTYYNEQFF	TRBV28	TRBJ2-1	.
CASSGIVGGSYEQYF	TRBV10-1	TRBJ2-7	.
CAWSRTSGRYEQYF	TRBV30	TRBJ2-7	.
CASQGQGATNEKLFF	TRBV2	TRBJ1-4	.
CAWSTNYEQYF	TRBV30	TRBJ2-7	.
CASGPGTDTQYF	TRBV12-5	TRBJ2-3	.
CAWSAGDNTEAFF	TRBV30	TRBJ1-1	few
CSARLAGGNSYNEQFF	TRBV29-1	TRBJ2-1	.
CASSPGGAGANEQFF	TRBV28	TRBJ2-1	.
CASSLTQSSYEQYF	TRBV7-2	TRBJ2-7	.
CASRWGTDTQYF	TRBV6-1	TRBJ2-3	.
CASSSIQRAEAFF	TRBV28	TRBJ1-1	.
CASPRAPGRIYGYTF	TRBV6-1	TRBJ1-2	.
CASSLPGRVTEAFF	TRBV5-1	TRBJ1-1	.
CASSLEPQGRTGELFF	TRBV5-1	TRBJ2-2	.
CASSLMSGGPEAFF	TRBV11-2	TRBJ1-1	.
CASKGTNTGELFF	TRBV27	TRBJ2-2	.
CASSQEMYTEAFF	TRBV4-3	TRBJ1-1	.
CASSLAGLHYGYTF	TRBV7-2	TRBJ1-2	.
CAWRGQLNTEAFF	TRBV30	TRBJ1-1	.
CASTLSGSSPEQYF	TRBV6-5	TRBJ2-7	few
CATKIPLGKLFF	TRBV28	TRBJ1-4	.
CSVEVVDSYEQYF	TRBV29-1	TRBJ2-7	.
CASSSTSGAYNEQFF	TRBV7-9	TRBJ2-1	once
CASANTDLGEQYF	TRBV5-1	TRBJ2-7	.
CASSPTIGGMEAFF	TRBV18	TRBJ1-1	.
CASSLTFRGVAFF	TRBV7-3	TRBJ1-1	once
CASSSKPGTNLYEQYF	TRBV11-3	TRBJ2-7	once
CASSLGPRQGGTEAFF	TRBV27	TRBJ1-1	few
CASVRLGQVGELFF	TRBV23-1	TRBJ2-2	few
CASSLLQVDCLSNQPQHF	TRBV5-1	TRBJ1-5	.
CASSLIPGKETQYF	TRBV7-3	TRBJ2-5	.
CASSSPSPGELFF	TRBV28	TRBJ2-2	once
CASSRGLAYEQYF	TRBV6-6	TRBJ2-7	.
CATSRDRSSGVKQFF	TRBV15	TRBJ2-1	.
CSVEDRGVLDTQYF	TRBV29-1	TRBJ2-3	.
CASSEQGVGYEQYF	TRBV2	TRBJ2-7	.
CASSPTDTQYF	TRBV7-9	TRBJ2-3	.